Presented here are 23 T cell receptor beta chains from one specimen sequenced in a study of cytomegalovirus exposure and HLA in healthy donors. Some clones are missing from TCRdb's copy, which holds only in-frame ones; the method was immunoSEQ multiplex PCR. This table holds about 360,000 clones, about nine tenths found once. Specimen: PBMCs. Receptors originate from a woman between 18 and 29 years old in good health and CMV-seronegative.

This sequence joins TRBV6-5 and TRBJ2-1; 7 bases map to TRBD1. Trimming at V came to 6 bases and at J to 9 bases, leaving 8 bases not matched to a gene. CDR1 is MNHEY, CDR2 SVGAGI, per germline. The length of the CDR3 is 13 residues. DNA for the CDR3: TGTGCCAGCAGAAGGACAGGAACAGGTGAGCAGTTCTTC. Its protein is CASRRTGTGEQFF.

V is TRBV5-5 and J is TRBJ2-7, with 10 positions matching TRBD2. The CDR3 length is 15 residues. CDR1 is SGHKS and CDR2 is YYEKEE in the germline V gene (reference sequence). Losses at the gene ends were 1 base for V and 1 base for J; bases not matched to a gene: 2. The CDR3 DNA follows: TGTGCCAGCAGCTTGAGCGGGGGGGCATCCTACGAGCAGTACTTC. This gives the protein CASSLSGGASYEQYF.

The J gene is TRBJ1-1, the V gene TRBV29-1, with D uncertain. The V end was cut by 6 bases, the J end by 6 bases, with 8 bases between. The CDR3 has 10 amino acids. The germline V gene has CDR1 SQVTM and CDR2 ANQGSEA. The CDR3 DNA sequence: TGCAGCGTCCTCCTCTCTGAAGCTTTCTTT. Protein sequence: CSVLLSEAFF.

This CDR3 reads CASSLDTRETQYF. CDR3 DNA sequence: TGTGCCAGCAGTTTAGACACAAGGGAGACCCAGTACTTC. The rearrangement uses TRBV27 and TRBJ2-5; D is uncertain. The CDR3 length is 13 residues. In germline, CDR1 is MNHEY, CDR2 SMNVEV (reference sequence). The ends were cut back, 2 bases at V and 5 bases at J, with 9 bases in the middle.

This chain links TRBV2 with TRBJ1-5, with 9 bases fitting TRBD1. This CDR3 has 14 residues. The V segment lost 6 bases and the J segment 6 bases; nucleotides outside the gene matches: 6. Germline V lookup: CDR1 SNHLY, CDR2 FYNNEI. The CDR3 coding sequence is TGTGCCAGCAGCGGGACAGGGTTCGGTCAGCCCCAGCATTTT. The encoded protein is CASSGTGFGQPQHF.

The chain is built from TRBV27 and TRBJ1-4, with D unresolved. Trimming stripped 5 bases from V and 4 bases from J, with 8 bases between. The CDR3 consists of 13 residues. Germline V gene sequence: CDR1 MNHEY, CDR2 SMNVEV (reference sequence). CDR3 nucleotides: TGTGCCAGCAGTGAAGCGGGTAATGAAAAACTGTTTTTT. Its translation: CASSEAGNEKLFF.

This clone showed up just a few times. In DNA, the CDR3 is TGTGCCTTCTCCCCAGACCCGGCAGGGAGCAATCAGCCCCAGCATTTT. The encoded protein is CAFSPDPAGSNQPQHF. The chain links TRBV30 to TRBJ1-5; the D gene is possibly TRBD1 (5 bases). The CDR3 spans 16 residues. V lost 7 bases and J 1 base, leaving 20 bases between the germline ends. From germline, CDR1 is GTSNPN and CDR2 SVGIG (reference sequence).

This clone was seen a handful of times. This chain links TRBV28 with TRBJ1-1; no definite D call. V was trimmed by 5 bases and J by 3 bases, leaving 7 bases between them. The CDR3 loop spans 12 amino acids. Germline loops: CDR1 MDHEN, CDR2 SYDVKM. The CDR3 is CASSTSHTEAFF. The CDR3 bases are TGTGCCAGCAGTACTTCCCACACTGAAGCTTTCTTT.

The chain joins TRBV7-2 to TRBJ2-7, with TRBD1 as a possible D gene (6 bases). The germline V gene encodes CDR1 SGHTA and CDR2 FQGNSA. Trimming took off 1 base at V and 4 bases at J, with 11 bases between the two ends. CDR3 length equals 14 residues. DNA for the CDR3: TGTGCCAGCAGCTTAGGGACAGTGGGGTACGAGCAGTACTTC. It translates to CASSLGTVGYEQYF.

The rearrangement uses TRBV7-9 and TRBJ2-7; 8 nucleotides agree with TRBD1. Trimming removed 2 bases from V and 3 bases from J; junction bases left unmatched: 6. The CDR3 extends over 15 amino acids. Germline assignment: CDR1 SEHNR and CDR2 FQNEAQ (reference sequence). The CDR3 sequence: CASSLYATGDYEQYF. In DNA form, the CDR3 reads TGTGCCAGCAGCTTATATGCGACAGGGGACTACGAGCAGTACTTC.

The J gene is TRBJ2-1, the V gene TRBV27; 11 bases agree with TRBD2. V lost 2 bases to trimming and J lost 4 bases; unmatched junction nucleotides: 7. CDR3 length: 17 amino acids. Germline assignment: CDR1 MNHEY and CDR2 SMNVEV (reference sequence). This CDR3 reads CASSLRSGLADYNEQFF. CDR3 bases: TGTGCCAGCAGTTTAAGATCGGGACTAGCGGATTACAATGAGCAGTTCTTC.

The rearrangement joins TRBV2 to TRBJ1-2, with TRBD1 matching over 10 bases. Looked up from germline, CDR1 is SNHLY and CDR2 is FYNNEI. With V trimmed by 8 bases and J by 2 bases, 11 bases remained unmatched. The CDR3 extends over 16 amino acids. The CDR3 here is CASRYRQGARNYGYTF. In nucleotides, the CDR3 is TGTGCCAGCCGGTACCGACAGGGGGCTCGGAACTATGGCTACACCTTC.

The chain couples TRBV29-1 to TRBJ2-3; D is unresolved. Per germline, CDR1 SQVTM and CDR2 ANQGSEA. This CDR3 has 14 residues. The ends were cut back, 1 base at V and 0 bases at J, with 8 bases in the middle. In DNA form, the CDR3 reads TGCAGCGTTGAAGCGGTGACTAGCACAGATACGCAGTATTTT. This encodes CSVEAVTSTDTQYF.

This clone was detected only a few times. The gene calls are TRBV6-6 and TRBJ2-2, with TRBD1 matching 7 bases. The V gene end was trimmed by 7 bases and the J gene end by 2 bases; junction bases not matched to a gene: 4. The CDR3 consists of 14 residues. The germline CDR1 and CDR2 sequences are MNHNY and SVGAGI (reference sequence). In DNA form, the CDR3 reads TGTGCCAGCACCGGGACAGTAAACACCGGGGAGCTGTTTTTT. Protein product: CASTGTVNTGELFF.

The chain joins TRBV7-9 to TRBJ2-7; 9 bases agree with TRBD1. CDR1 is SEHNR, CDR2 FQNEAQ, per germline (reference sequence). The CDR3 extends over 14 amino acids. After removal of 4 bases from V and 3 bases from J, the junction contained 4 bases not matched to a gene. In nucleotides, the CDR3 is TGTGCCAGCAGCTCGGGACAGGGAAACTACGAGCAGTACTTC. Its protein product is CASSSGQGNYEQYF.

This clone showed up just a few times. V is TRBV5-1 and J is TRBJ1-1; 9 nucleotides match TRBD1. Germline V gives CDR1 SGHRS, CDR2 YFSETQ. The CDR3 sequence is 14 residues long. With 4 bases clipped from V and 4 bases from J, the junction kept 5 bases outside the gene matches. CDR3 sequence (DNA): TGCGCCAGCAGCCGGGGACAGGGAAGCACTGAAGCTTTCTTT. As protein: CASSRGQGSTEAFF.

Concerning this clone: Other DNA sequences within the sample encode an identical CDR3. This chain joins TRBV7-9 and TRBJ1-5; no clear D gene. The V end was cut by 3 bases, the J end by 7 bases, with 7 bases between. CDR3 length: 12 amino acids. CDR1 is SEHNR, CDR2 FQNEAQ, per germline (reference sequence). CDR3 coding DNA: TGTGCCAGCAGCTTGGAGGGCCAGCCCCAGCATTTT. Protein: CASSLEGQPQHF.

CDR3 DNA sequence: TGTGCCAGTAGTAGCTACAGGGGCCGTAGGTACGAGCAGTACTTC. Translating gives CASSSYRGRRYEQYF. The V gene is TRBV19, the J gene TRBJ2-7; 7 bases agree with TRBD1. The CDR3 has 15 amino acids. Losses at the gene ends were 4 bases for V and 4 bases for J; bases not matched to a gene: 10. Germline CDR1 and CDR2: LNHDA and SQIVND (reference sequence).

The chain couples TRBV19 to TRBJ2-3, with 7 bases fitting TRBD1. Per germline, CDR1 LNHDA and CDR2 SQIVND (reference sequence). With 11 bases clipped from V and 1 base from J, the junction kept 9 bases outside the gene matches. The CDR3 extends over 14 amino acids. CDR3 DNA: TGTGCCTCCAAGACAGGGCGGGGCACAGATACGCAGTATTTT. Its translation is CASKTGRGTDTQYF.

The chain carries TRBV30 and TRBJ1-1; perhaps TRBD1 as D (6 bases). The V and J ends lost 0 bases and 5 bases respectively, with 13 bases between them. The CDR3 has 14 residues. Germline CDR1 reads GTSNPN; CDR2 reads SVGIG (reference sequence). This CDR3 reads CAWSVGGGRTEAFF. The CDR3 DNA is TGTGCCTGGAGTGTAGGGGGGGGACGGACTGAAGCTTTCTTT.

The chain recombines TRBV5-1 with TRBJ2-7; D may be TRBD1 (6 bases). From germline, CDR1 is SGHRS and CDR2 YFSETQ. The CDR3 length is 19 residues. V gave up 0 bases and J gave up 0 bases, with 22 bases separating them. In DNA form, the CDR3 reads TGCGCCAGCAGCTTGGCCTGGGGGCAAGGTGCGGGCATCTCCTACGAGCAGTACTTC. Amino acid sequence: CASSLAWGQGAGISYEQYF.

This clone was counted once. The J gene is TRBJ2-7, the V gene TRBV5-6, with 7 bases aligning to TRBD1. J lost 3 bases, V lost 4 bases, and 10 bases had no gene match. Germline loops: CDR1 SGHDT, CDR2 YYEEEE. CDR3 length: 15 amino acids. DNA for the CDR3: TGTGCCAGCAGCCTACTCCGGGACAGAAGCTACGAGCAGTACTTC. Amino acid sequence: CASSLLRDRSYEQYF.

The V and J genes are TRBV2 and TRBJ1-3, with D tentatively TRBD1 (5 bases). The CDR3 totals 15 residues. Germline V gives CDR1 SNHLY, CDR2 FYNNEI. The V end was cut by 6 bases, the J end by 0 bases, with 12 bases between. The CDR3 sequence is CASRKGRDSGNTIYF. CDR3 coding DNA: TGTGCCAGCAGGAAGGGGAGGGACTCTGGAAACACCATATATTTT.